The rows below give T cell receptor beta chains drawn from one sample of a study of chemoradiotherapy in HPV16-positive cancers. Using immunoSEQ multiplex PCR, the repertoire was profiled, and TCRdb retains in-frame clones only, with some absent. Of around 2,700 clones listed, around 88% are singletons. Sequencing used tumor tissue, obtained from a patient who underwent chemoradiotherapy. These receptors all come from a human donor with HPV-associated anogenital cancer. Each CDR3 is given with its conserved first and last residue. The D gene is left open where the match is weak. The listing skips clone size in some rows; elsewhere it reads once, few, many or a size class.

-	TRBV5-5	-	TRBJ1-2	CASSLPTVTNYGYTF	TGTGCCAGCAGCCTTCCGACAGTAACTAACTATGGCTACACCTTC
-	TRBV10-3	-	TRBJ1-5	CAISERRDQPQHF	TGTGCCATCAGTGAGAGGAGGGATCAGCCCCAGCATTTT
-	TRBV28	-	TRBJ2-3	CASTSSGGGGTDTQYF	TGTGCCAGTACCTCATCCGGGGGAGGTGGAACAGATACGCAGTATTTT
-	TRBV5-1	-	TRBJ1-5	CASTGTSEGHF	TGCGCCAGCACCGGGACATCCGAGGGGCATTTT
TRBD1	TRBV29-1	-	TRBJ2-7	CSVRQGDEQYF	TGCAGCGTTCGACAGGGGGACGAGCAGTACTTC
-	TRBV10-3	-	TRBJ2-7	CAISFGNEQYF	TGTGCCATCAGTTTTGGGAACGAGCAGTACTTC
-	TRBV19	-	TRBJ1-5	CASSIALGNQPQHF	TGTGCCAGTAGTATAGCGTTGGGGAATCAGCCCCAGCATTTT
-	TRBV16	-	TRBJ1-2	CASSQFLRGTANYGYTF	TGTGCCAGCAGCCAATTTTTGCGGGGCACAGCTAACTATGGCTACACCTTC
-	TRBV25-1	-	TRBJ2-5	CAIRGGTGNRKTQYF	TGTGCCATCCGGGGGGGGACAGGGAACAGGAAGACCCAGTACTTC
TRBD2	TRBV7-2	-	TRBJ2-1	CASSLGLIRAGGSYNEQFF	TGTGCCAGCAGCTTAGGTCTAATCAGAGCGGGAGGAAGCTACAATGAGCAGTTCTTC
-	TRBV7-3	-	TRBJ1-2	CASSRDGTYNYGYTF	TGTGCCAGCAGTCGGGACGGGACCTACAACTATGGCTACACCTTC
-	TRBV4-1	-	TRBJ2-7	CASSQDHGYEQYF	TGCGCCAGCAGCCAAGATCATGGCTACGAGCAGTACTTC
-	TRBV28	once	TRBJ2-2	CATRQGRVRGELFF	TGTGCCACCCGACAGGGGAGGGTTAGAGGGGAGCTGTTTTTT
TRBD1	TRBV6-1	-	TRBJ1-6	CASSAPRTGRDSPLHF	TGTGCCAGCAGTGCACCTCGGACAGGGCGAGATTCACCCCTCCACTTT
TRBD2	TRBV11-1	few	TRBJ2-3	CASSLALAGVEGGTQYF	TGTGCCAGCAGCTTAGCTCTAGCGGGAGTTGAGGGAGGAACGCAGTATTTT
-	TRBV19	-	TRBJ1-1	CASSSGRTEAFF	TGTGCCAGTAGTTCCGGACGGACTGAAGCTTTCTTT
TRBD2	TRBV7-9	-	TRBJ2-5	CASSPRASGSQETQYF	TGTGCCAGCAGCCCCCGGGCTAGCGGGAGCCAAGAGACCCAGTACTTC
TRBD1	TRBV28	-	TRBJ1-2	CASSDDRGYGYTF	TGTGCCAGCAGTGATGACAGGGGCTATGGCTACACCTTC
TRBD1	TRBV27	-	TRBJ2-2	CASSFQPGQGSAGELFF	TGTGCCAGCAGTTTTCAGCCGGGACAGGGGAGCGCCGGGGAGCTGTTTTTT
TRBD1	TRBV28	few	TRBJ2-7	CASTSPGTGVSEQYF	TGTGCCAGCACCTCCCCCGGGACAGGGGTAAGCGAGCAGTACTTC
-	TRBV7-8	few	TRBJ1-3	CASSFGTHSGNTIYF	TGTGCCAGCAGCTTCGGGACGCACTCTGGAAACACCATATATTTT
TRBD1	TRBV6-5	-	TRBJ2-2	CASSFLDRDTGELFF	TGTGCCAGCAGTTTTCTGGACAGGGACACCGGGGAGCTGTTTTTT
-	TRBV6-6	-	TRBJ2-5	CASSQRGLRETQYF	TGTGCCAGCAGTCAAAGGGGTTTACGAGAGACCCAGTACTTC
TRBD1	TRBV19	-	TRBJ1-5	CASSIGTGLQPQHF	TGTGCCAGTAGTATCGGGACAGGGCTTCAGCCCCAGCATTTT
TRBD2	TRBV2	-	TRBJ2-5	CASSELVGLGGQETQYF	TGTGCCAGCAGTGAATTAGTAGGACTAGGCGGTCAAGAGACCCAGTACTTC